This TCR beta chain was found in a study of blood T cell repertoires in COVID-19. The wider study: T cells, B-cell-depleted T cells, or PBMCs supplied cDNA or gDNA.

TCRdb keeps only in-frame clones here, not all; method: immunoSEQ multiplex PCR. The sample holds over 300,000 clones; roughly nine tenths are singletons and the top ten take roughly 6.7%. The V end was cut by 7 bases, the J end by 7 bases, with 10 bases between. Germline V lookup: CDR1 MNHEY, CDR2 SVGAGI. This CDR3 has 12 amino acids. The chain combines TRBV6-5 with TRBJ1-4; D perhaps matches TRBD1 (5 bases). Material for sequencing was peripheral blood. The clonotype was recovered from a man in his late teens or twenties who had recovered from COVID-19. CDR3 loop: CASNGDSEKLFF. CDR3 DNA: TGTGCCAGCAACGGGGACTCTGAAAAACTGTTTTTT.